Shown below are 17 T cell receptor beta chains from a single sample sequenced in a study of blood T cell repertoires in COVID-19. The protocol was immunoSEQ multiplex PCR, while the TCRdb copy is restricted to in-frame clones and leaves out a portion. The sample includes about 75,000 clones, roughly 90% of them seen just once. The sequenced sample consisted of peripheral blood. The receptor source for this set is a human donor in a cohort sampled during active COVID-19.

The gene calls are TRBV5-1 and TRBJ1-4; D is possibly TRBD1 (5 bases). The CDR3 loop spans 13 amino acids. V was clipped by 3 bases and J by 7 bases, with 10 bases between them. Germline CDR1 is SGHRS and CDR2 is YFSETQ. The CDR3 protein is CASSWTGGEKLFF. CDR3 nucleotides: TGCGCCAGCAGCTGGACGGGGGGTGAAAAACTGTTTTTT.

The CDR3 protein is CASSDGDRAGYTF. The CDR3 coding sequence is TGTGCCAGCAGCGATGGAGACAGGGCTGGCTACACCTTC. The chain recombines TRBV7-2 with TRBJ1-2; 7 positions agree with TRBD1. Germline CDR1 SGHTA, CDR2 FQGNSA. V dropped 5 bases and J dropped 7; count of bases not matched to a gene: 7. The CDR3 has 13 amino acids. The variable domain in full, completed from reference TRBV7-2 and TRBJ1-2, reads GAGVSQSPSNKVTEKGKDVELRCDPISGHTALYWYRQSLGQGLEFLIYFQGNSAPDKSGLPSDRFSAERTGGSVSTLTIQRTQQEDSAVYLCASSDGDRAGYTFGSGTRLTVV.

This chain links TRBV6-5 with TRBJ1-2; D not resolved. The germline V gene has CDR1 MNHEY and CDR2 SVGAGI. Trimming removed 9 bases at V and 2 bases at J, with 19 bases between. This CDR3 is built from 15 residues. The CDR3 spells CASSRVRTPNYGYTF. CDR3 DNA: TGTGCCAGTTCGAGGGTGCGGACCCCAAACTATGGCTACACCTTC.

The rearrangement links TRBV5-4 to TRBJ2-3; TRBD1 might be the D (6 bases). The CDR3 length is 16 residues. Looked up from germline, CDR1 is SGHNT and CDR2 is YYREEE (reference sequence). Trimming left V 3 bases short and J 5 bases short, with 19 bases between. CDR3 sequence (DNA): TGTGCCAGCAGCTATACAGGGTTAATGTACGGAGATACGCAGTATTTT. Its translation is CASSYTGLMYGDTQYF.

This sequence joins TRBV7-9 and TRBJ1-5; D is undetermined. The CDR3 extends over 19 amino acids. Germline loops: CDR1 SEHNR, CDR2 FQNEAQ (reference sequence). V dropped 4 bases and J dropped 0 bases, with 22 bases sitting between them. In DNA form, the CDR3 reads TGTGCCAGCAGCTCCCGCTCCCTAGAAGGTCCTTATAGCAATCAGCCCCAGCATTTT. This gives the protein CASSSRSLEGPYSNQPQHF.

CDR3 sequence: CASSGEGGGNQPQHF. Here the CDR3 DNA reads TGTGCCAGCAGTGGGGAGGGGGGAGGCAATCAGCCCCAGCATTTT. V gene TRBV28 combines with J gene TRBJ1-5; the D gene is possibly TRBD1 (6 bases). The CDR3 sequence is 15 residues long. Germline CDR1 and CDR2: MDHEN and SYDVKM. V shed 5 bases and J shed 2 bases, with 13 bases lying between them. Drawing the rest from reference TRBV28 and TRBJ1-5, the complete variable domain is DVKVTQSSRYLVKRTGEKVFLECVQDMDHENMFWYRQDPGLGLRLIYFSYDVKMKEKGDIPEGYSVSREKKERFSLILESASTNQTSMYLCASSGEGGGNQPQHFGDGTRLSIL.

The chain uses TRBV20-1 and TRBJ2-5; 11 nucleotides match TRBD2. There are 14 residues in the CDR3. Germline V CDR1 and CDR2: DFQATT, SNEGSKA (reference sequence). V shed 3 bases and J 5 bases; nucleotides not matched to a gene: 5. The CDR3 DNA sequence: TGCAGTGCTAGTATACTAGCGGGAGTGGAGACCCAGTACTTC. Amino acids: CSASILAGVETQYF.

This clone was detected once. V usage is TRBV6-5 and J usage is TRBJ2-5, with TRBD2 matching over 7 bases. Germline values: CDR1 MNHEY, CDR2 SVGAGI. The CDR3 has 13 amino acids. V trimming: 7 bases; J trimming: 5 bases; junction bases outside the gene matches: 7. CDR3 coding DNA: TGTGCCAGCAAGCGGGACCGAGGGGAGACCCAGTACTTC. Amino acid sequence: CASKRDRGETQYF.

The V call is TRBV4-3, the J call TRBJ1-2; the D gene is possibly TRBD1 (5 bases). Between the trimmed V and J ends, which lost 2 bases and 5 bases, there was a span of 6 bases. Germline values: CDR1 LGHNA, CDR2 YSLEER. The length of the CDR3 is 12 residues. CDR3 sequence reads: CASSQQGYGYTF. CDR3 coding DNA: TGCGCCAGCAGCCAACAGGGTTATGGCTACACCTTC.

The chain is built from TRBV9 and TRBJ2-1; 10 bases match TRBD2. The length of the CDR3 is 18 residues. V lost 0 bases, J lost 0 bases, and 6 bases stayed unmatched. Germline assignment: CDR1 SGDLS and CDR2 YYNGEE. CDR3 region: CASSVAPSGGSSYNEQFF. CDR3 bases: TGTGCCAGCAGCGTAGCCCCTAGCGGGGGAAGCTCCTACAATGAGCAGTTCTTC.

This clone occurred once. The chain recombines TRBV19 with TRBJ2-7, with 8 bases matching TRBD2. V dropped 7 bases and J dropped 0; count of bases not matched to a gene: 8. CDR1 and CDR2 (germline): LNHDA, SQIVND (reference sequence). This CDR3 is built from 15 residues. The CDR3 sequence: CASKTSAMSSYEQYF. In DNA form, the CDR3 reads TGTGCCAGTAAGACTAGCGCGATGAGCTCCTACGAGCAGTACTTC.

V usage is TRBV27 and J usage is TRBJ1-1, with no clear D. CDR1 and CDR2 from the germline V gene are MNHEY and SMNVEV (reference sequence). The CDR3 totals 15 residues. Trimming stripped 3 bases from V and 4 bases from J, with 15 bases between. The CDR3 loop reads CASSFFRGGGTEAFF. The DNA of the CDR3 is TGTGCCAGCAGTTTTTTCCGGGGTGGAGGCACTGAAGCTTTCTTT.

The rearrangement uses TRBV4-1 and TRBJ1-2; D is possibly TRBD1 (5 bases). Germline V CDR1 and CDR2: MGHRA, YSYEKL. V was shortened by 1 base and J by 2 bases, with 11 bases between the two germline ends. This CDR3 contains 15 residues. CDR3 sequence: CASSQAPTENYGYTF. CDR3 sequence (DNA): TGCGCCAGCAGCCAAGCGCCGACAGAGAACTATGGCTACACCTTC.

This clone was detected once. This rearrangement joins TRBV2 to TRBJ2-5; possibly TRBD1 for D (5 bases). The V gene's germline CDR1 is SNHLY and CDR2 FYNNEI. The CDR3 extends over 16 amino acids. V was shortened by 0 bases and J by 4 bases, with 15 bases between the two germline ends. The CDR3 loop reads CASSEAWHPQGETQYF. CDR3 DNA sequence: TGTGCCAGCAGTGAAGCCTGGCACCCCCAGGGAGAGACCCAGTACTTC. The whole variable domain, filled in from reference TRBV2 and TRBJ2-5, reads EPEVTQTPSHQVTQMGQEVILRCVPISNHLYFYWYRQILGQKVEFLVSFYNNEISEKSEIFDDQFSVERPDGSNFTLKIRSTKLEDSAMYFCASSEAWHPQGETQYFGPGTRLLVL.

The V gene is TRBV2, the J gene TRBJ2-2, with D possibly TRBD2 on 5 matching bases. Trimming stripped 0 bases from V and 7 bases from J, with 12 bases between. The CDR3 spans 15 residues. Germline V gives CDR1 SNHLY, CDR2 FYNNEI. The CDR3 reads CASSEASAGGGELFF. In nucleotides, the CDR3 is TGTGCCAGCAGTGAAGCGTCGGCGGGCGGCGGGGAGCTGTTTTTT.

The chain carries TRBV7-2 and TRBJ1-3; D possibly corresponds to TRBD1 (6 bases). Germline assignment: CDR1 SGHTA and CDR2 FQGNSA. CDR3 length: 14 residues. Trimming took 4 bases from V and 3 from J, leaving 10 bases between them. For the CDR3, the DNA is TGTGCCAGCAGCTCCACGACAGGTGGAAACACCATATATTTT. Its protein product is CASSSTTGGNTIYF. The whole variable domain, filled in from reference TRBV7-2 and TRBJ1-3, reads GAGVSQSPSNKVTEKGKDVELRCDPISGHTALYWYRQSLGQGLEFLIYFQGNSAPDKSGLPSDRFSAERTGGSVSTLTIQRTQQEDSAVYLCASSSTTGGNTIYFGEGSWLTVV.

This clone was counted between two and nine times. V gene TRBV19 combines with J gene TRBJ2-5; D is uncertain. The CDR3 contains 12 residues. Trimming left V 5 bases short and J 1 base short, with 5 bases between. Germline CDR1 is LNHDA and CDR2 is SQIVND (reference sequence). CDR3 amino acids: CASSQVQETQYF. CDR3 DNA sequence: TGTGCCAGTAGTCAGGTCCAAGAGACCCAGTACTTC.